This T cell receptor beta chain is drawn from a study of blood T cell repertoires in COVID-19 (TCRdb year 2020). With regard to the full study: Collaborator samples came from the United States, Italy and Spain and covered acute and convalescent phases of COVID-19. The material from the prospective study consisted of cDNA or gDNA derived from T cells, B-cell-depleted T cells, or PBMCs. The dataset comprised deeply sampled blood TCRbeta repertoires from subjects exposed to, actively infected with, or recovered from COVID-19. The repertoires were released in a freely available public database meant as a resource for research on the immune response to SARS-CoV-2. Samples were obtained from the ongoing ImmuneRACE study (first 160 participants) and from over 1,000 subjects provided by 6 global collaborators. Nearly every sample came with metadata listing a de-identified subject ID, COVID-19 status, age in years and sex. Where available, HLA class I and class II types were obtained from metadata supplied by the sample provider rather than from assay-based typing.

On this clone: It has no known antigen specificity. Within one base of it there is no much larger clone, and no base qualities were kept.

The research as a whole found: How much clinical and demographic metadata was included differed by source and by participant, and the metadata was provided uncurated.

In Seattle, one collaborating source enrolled patients while the infection was active and tracked those patients longitudinally over the course of disease. Whole blood was collected in K2EDTA tubes by collaborating institutions according to the institutions' own protocols. For TCRbeta analysis, collaborator samples were shipped as frozen whole blood, as isolated PBMCs, or as DNA extracted from either sample type. The immunoSEQ Assay, a bias-controlled multiplex PCR, was used to amplify TCRbeta CDR3 regions from genomic DNA. The authors processed their data as follows. Nucleated cell counts per sample were estimated from amplification of reference gene primers within the assay. To quantify the absolute abundance of each unique TCRbeta CDR3 rearrangement, sequence reads were collapsed and filtered. Productive Simpson clonality was computed per sample as the square root of Simpson's diversity index over productive rearrangements. TCRdb re-hosts the immuneACCESS table, in-frame sequences only. Its copies lack some clones; in the studies checked, an unresolved V gene accounts for under half of them, and the cause for the rest is not known. The DNA gave D and trimming, while V, J and clone size come from that table. In this sample the table shows nearly 250,000 clones, 86% of which occur a single time. The ten largest clones take up approximately 6% of the sample.

The clonotype originates from a woman over 75 with COVID-19, enrolled during active disease. The sequencing input was peripheral blood.

This receptor has the CDR3 CASMTGAGANVLTF. The DNA sequence is TGCGCCAGCATGACCGGGGCTGGGGCCAACGTCCTGACTTTC. The rearranged segments are TRBV5-1 and TRBJ2-6, with a weak D call of TRBD2 (5 bases match). For CDR1 and CDR2, the germline V gene lists SGHRS and YFSETQ. The CDR3, from cysteine to phenylalanine, totals 14 residues. Left in the record is the CDR3 DNA by itself, 42 bases read in frame from the first base. Cut back by 6 bases and 2 bases, the V and J ends lie 9 bases apart.